Shown below are 20 T cell receptor beta chains from a single sample sequenced in a study of cytomegalovirus exposure and HLA in healthy donors. Both 60 Vbeta primers and 13 Jbeta primers went into the PCR. TCRdb's copy holds only in-frame clones and misses some; the assay was immunoSEQ multiplex PCR. The table includes fewer than 200,000 clones, 70% to 90% detected once. The specimen was PBMCs. Receptor source: a man aged 25 to 45 in good health and CMV-seropositive.

This clone occurred a few times. The genes are TRBV4-1 and TRBJ2-5, with 12 nucleotides matching TRBD1. Germline lookup yields CDR1 MGHRA and CDR2 YSYEKL. V was pared by 0 bases and J by 4 bases, with 3 bases of the junction left unmatched. The CDR3 loop spans 16 amino acids. This CDR3 is CASSQDRGQGAETQYF. CDR3 bases: TGCGCCAGCAGCCAAGATCGGGGACAGGGGGCAGAGACCCAGTACTTC.

The gene calls are TRBV19 and TRBJ1-5; TRBD1 aligns across 10 bases. This CDR3 is 16 amino acids long. CDR1 and CDR2 from the germline V gene are LNHDA and SQIVND (reference sequence). J was trimmed by 5 bases and V by 5 bases; bases with no gene match: 9. The CDR3 reads CASSPHRGQGDQPQHF. The CDR3 DNA sequence: TGTGCCAGTAGTCCCCACCGAGGACAGGGGGATCAGCCCCAGCATTTT.

The chain combines TRBV19 with TRBJ2-1; 8 positions agree with TRBD2. CDR1 and CDR2 (germline): LNHDA, SQIVND (reference sequence). V was clipped by 2 bases and J by 4 bases; unmatched bases: 7. CDR3 length: 16 residues. The CDR3 loop is CASSITGGASYNEQFF. CDR3 DNA: TGTGCCAGTAGTATAACGGGAGGGGCATCTTACAATGAGCAGTTCTTC.

The rearrangement joins TRBV7-2 to TRBJ2-1, with 8 bases matching TRBD2. J was trimmed by 7 bases and V by 1 base; bases with no gene match: 6. The CDR3 spans 15 residues. Germline loops: CDR1 SGHTA, CDR2 FQGNSA. CDR3 in DNA: TGTGCCAGCAGCTTAGAATTAGCGGGAAAAAATGAGCAGTTCTTC. This sequence encodes CASSLELAGKNEQFF.

Here the CDR3 DNA reads TGTGCCAGTAGTATAGGGTCCCACGCAGGGGGCGCGGCGCCCCAGCATTTT. It specifies CASSIGSHAGGAAPQHF. This rearrangement joins TRBV19 to TRBJ1-5, with 8 bases that match TRBD1. Germline V gene data show CDR1 as LNHDA and CDR2 as SQIVND (reference sequence). Trimming removed 1 base from V and 9 bases from J; junction bases left unmatched: 14. The CDR3 length is 17 residues.

V usage is TRBV2 and J usage is TRBJ2-1, with 12 bases aligning to TRBD2. The CDR3 is 15 residues long. After removal of 5 bases from V and 8 bases from J, the junction contained 7 bases not matched to a gene. Looked up from germline, CDR1 is SNHLY and CDR2 is FYNNEI. CDR3 sequence reads: CASSTRTSGTDEQFF. Written as DNA, the CDR3 is TGTGCCAGCAGTACTAGGACTAGCGGGACGGATGAGCAGTTCTTC.

The chain couples TRBV4-3 to TRBJ1-2; D remains ambiguous. CDR3 length equals 13 residues. From germline, CDR1 is LGHNA and CDR2 YSLEER. Between the trimmed V and J ends, which lost 0 bases and 2 bases, there was a span of 4 bases. The CDR3, as DNA: TGCGCCAGCAGCCAAGACGGGAACTATGGCTACACCTTC. As protein: CASSQDGNYGYTF.

In this sample, this clone turned up once. The genes are TRBV27 and TRBJ1-5; TRBD1 matches 7 bases. This CDR3 comprises 14 residues. In germline, CDR1 is MNHEY, CDR2 SMNVEV (reference sequence). Trimming cost V 4 bases and J 5 bases; bases outside gene matches: 5. The CDR3 DNA is TGTGCCAGCAGTTCCCGACAGGGCGATCAGCCCCAGCATTTT. Its protein product is CASSSRQGDQPQHF.

The V call is TRBV11-3, the J call TRBJ2-1; 11 bases are shared with TRBD2. CDR1 is SGHNT and CDR2 is YENEEA in the germline V gene. V gave up 1 base and J gave up 8 bases; unmatched junction bases: 10. The CDR3 length is 17 residues. Written as DNA, the CDR3 is TGTGCCAGCAGCTTAGGTTCCCAACTAGCGGGAGTGGATGAGCAGTTCTTC. Translation gives CASSLGSQLAGVDEQFF.

The chain links TRBV5-1 to TRBJ1-1; D perhaps matches TRBD1 (5 bases). Germline CDR1 reads SGHRS; CDR2 reads YFSETQ. This CDR3 is built from 14 residues. The germline V and J ends were trimmed by 4 bases and 1 base, with 11 bases remaining between them. CDR3 sequence: CASSLGRGNTEAFF. CDR3 DNA: TGCGCCAGCAGCCTGGGGAGGGGGAACACTGAAGCTTTCTTT.

The chain joins TRBV18 to TRBJ2-7; the D is unclear. Germline CDR1 is KGHSH and CDR2 is LQKENI. With 2 bases removed from V and 3 bases from J, the gap between germline ends came to 8 bases. The CDR3 sequence is 13 residues long. The CDR3 sequence is CASSPGQSYEQYV. The DNA of the CDR3 is TGTGCCAGCTCACCAGGGCAGAGCTACGAGCAGTACGTC.

V and J are TRBV19 and TRBJ2-1, with a possible D match to TRBD1 (7 bases). The germline gives CDR1 LNHDA, CDR2 SQIVND (reference sequence). Between the trimmed V and J ends, which lost 6 bases and 2 bases, there was a span of 17 bases. The CDR3 is 16 amino acids. CDR3 region: CASSRGGGTAYNEQFF. Here the CDR3 DNA reads TGTGCCAGTAGCCGAGGAGGGGGGACAGCCTACAATGAGCAGTTCTTC. The full variable domain, in which reference TRBV19 and TRBJ2-1 provide the parts outside the CDR3, is DGGITQSPKYLFRKEGQNVTLSCEQNLNHDAMYWYRQDPGQGLRLIYYSQIVNDFQKGDIAEGYSVSREKKESFPLTVTSAQKNPTAFYLCASSRGGGTAYNEQFFGPGTRLTVL.

The chain has TRBV7-6 and TRBJ2-1; TRBD2 agrees at 13 bases. CDR1 and CDR2 from the germline V gene are SGHVS and FNYEAQ. This CDR3 is 15 amino acids long. V lost 5 bases to trimming and J lost 8 bases; unmatched junction nucleotides: 6. This CDR3 is CASSAPGLAGHEQFF. In nucleotides, the CDR3 is TGTGCCAGCAGCGCACCGGGACTAGCGGGGCATGAGCAGTTCTTC. The full variable domain, in which reference TRBV7-6 and TRBJ2-1 provide the parts outside the CDR3, is GAGVSQSPRYKVTKRGQDVALRCDPISGHVSLYWYRQALGQGPEFLTYFNYEAQQDKSGLPNDRFSAERPEGSISTLTIQRTEQRDSAMYRCASSAPGLAGHEQFFGPGTRLTVL.

The rearrangement uses TRBV5-8 and TRBJ1-6; D not certain. This CDR3 contains 17 residues. Germline V CDR1 and CDR2: SGHTS, YDEGEE. V was cut by 6 bases and J by 3 bases, with 19 bases left in between. This CDR3 reads CASNFPPEAFYNSPLHF. CDR3 sequence (DNA): TGTGCCAGCAACTTCCCCCCGGAGGCTTTCTATAATTCACCCCTCCACTTT.

The chain recombines TRBV5-4 with TRBJ1-6; D is undetermined. V lost 5 bases to trimming and J lost 5 bases, with 14 bases between them. CDR1 is SGHNT and CDR2 is YYREEE in the germline V gene (reference sequence). This CDR3 spans 15 amino acids. The CDR3 DNA is TGTGCCAGCAGGGCGTCAGGTTGGGATAATTCACCCCTCCACTTT. This sequence encodes CASRASGWDNSPLHF.

The CDR3 DNA is TGTGCCAGTAGTAACCGGGACACCGTTAGCAATCAGCCCCAGCATTTT. It encodes CASSNRDTVSNQPQHF. The V call is TRBV19, the J call TRBJ1-5; D might be TRBD1 (6 bases). Germline V gene data show CDR1 as LNHDA and CDR2 as SQIVND (reference sequence). V was clipped by 4 bases and J by 0 bases, with 13 bases between them. This CDR3 has 16 residues.

This clone was observed a single time. The chain uses TRBV30 and TRBJ2-5, with D possibly being TRBD1 (5 bases). Trimming took 2 bases from V and 5 from J, leaving 15 bases between them. CDR3 length: 14 amino acids. CDR1 GTSNPN and CDR2 SVGIG come from the germline V gene (reference sequence). The CDR3 DNA reads as TGTGCCTGGAGTAAACCTACTGGGGCGGAGACCCAGTACTTC. The encoded protein is CAWSKPTGAETQYF.

The V call is TRBV5-6, the J call TRBJ2-2; no definite D call. Trimming cost V 0 bases and J 2 bases, with 5 bases left between them. The CDR3 contains 14 residues. Germline CDR1 SGHDT, CDR2 YYEEEE. The CDR3 spells CASSLAFNTGELFF. CDR3 coding DNA: TGTGCCAGCAGCTTGGCCTTCAACACCGGGGAGCTGTTTTTT.

The chain joins TRBV6-1 to TRBJ1-2; D is uncertain. The germline gives CDR1 MNHNS, CDR2 SASEGT. This CDR3 is 12 amino acids long. V gave up 7 bases and J gave up 8 bases, with 14 bases separating them. The CDR3 is CASMRVTFGYTF. CDR3 DNA sequence: TGTGCCAGCATGAGGGTAACATTCGGCTACACCTTC.

The CDR3 sequence: CASSLRTTNEQFF. Written as DNA, the CDR3 is TGTGCCAGCAGTTTGAGGACTACTAATGAGCAGTTCTTC. The chain joins TRBV27 to TRBJ2-1; D is perhaps TRBD2 (6 bases). This CDR3 spans 13 amino acids. The germline gives CDR1 MNHEY, CDR2 SMNVEV (reference sequence). The ends were cut back, 3 bases at V and 7 bases at J, with 10 bases in the middle.